This T cell receptor beta chain was sequenced in a study of shared clonotypes between healthy human individuals. Across the whole study: Serving as donors were two women and three men, whose ages spanned 18 to 49.

The germline gives CDR1 SGHTA, CDR2 FQGNSA. The V gene lost 2 bases and the J gene lost 7 bases, with 20 bases spanning the gap. The CDR3 length is 16 residues. Produced via immunoSEQ multiplex PCR; TCRdb's table is partial and in-frame only. Of around 1.1 million clones in the sample, roughly 77% were seen once. The sample consisted of memory CD4+ T cells from PBMCs. The subset here: CD45RA-negative fraction. The TCR sequence derives from a man between 18 and 29 years old in good health. Some clones in this sample may be carry-over from other donors' samples. The J gene is TRBJ2-5, the V gene TRBV7-2; tentatively, D is TRBD1 (5 bases). CDR3: CASSLRMVPGSGTQYF. CDR3 coding DNA: TGTGCCAGCAGCTTAAGGATGGTTCCAGGGTCGGGGACCCAGTACTTC.